The rows below give T cell receptor beta chains drawn from one sample of a study of response to subunit inactivated influenza vaccine. TCRdb analysed the RT-PCR reads with MiXCR anew, one entry per CDR3 protein. The sample holds around 760,000 distinct CDR3 sequences, over 11% seen once. The sequenced sample was PBMCs from blood, obtained approximately 15 days before vaccination. These receptors came from a middle-aged man who received an inactivated influenza vaccine. The conserved cysteine and the conserved F or W are not part of the CDR3 here. The D gene is left open where the match is weak.

v_call	d_call	j_call	cdr3_aa
TRBV3-1	-	TRBJ1-1	ASSLSGARTEAF
TRBV20-1	-	TRBJ2-3	SAKVGGRTDTQY
TRBV7-3	TRBD2	TRBJ2-7	ASSLTIAGSSYEQY
TRBV9	TRBD1	TRBJ2-2	DSSVSWTGGTGELF
TRBV5-1	-	TRBJ2-5	ASSTGPRQETQY
TRBV24-1	-	TRBJ2-7	ATSDPRKGGSFYEQY
TRBV20-1	TRBD2	TRBJ2-5	SAGWRLAYLETQY
TRBV20-1	TRBD2	TRBJ2-3	SALGTSGTTDTQY
TRBV6-2/TRBV6-3	TRBD2	TRBJ2-5	ASSPAARGGYETQY
TRBV14	-	TRBJ2-7	ASSQDSRLGY
TRBV20-1	TRBD2	TRBJ2-7	SARTSAIYEQY
TRBV12-3/TRBV12-4	-	TRBJ2-2	ASSLWGPDTGELF
TRBV7-9	TRBD1	TRBJ2-7	ASSLRDRGTYEQY
TRBV20-1	TRBD2	TRBJ2-1	SARSGGPNEQF
TRBV6-6	-	TRBJ2-7	ASSPNNYEQY
TRBV10-3	-	TRBJ2-3	AIGKSGTDTQY
TRBV7-9	-	TRBJ2-2	ASSSGHTNTGELF
TRBV5-8	-	TRBJ2-3	ASSFGGLGTDTQY
TRBV6-1	-	TRBJ1-1	ASSETNTEAF
TRBV6-2/TRBV6-3	-	TRBJ1-1	ASSGPGHGTEAF
TRBV14	-	TRBJ2-5	ASSHSFRLGETQY
TRBV6-2/TRBV6-3	-	TRBJ1-5	ASRTDSTWNQPQH
TRBV12-3/TRBV12-4	-	TRBJ2-5	ASSESGGALQETQY
TRBV25-1	TRBD2	TRBJ2-3	ASGPGGASDTQY
TRBV28	-	TRBJ2-3	ASSAPGGTQY
TRBV11-2	-	TRBJ2-3	ASSLGQRRTDTQY
TRBV14	TRBD2	TRBJ2-2	ASSLRTSANTGELF
TRBV29-1	-	TRBJ2-7	SVPTQGGPSYEQY
TRBV20-1	-	TRBJ2-3	SARDPPQGKQTDTQY
TRBV18	-	TRBJ2-2	ASSPRGSNTRELF
TRBV7-2	-	TRBJ2-3	ASSLYSKDTDTQY
TRBV12-3/TRBV12-4	-	TRBJ2-2	ASSRRASTGELF
TRBV20-1	TRBD2	TRBJ2-2	SAREAGRAGGPVNTGELF
TRBV10-3	-	TRBJ2-1	AIQQVAYNEQF
TRBV2	-	TRBJ2-5	ASRKGTGMQETQY
TRBV25-1	-	TRBJ1-1	ASSVGVDTEAF
TRBV5-1	-	TRBJ1-4	ASSRDQAGAPTNEKLF
TRBV28	-	TRBJ1-5	ASSLEDSNQPQH
TRBV7-2	-	TRBJ2-7	ASSSRTGEQY
TRBV20-1	TRBD1	TRBJ2-7	SGDRGSEQY
TRBV7-2	-	TRBJ2-3	ASSPPVWTVSTDTQY
TRBV7-9	TRBD2	TRBJ2-1	ASSISGRARNEQF